This TCR beta chain was captured in a study of T-cell memory formation after mild COVID-19. Findings and caveats of the study: CD4+ bias marked clones expanding day 15 to 37, unlike balanced contracting clones. Among clones peaking at day 37 in the second wave, SARS-CoV-2 specificity remained unconfirmed. For contracting clones, CD4+ ones sat mainly in CM and EM, CD8+ in EMRA.

A few counts support this clonotype. Its antigen is unknown. Constant-segment primers were used for 5'RACE, and the resulting TCR alpha and TCR beta cDNA libraries carried sample barcodes and UMIs. TCRdb re-derived calls from the 5' RACE reads in MiXCR, one entry per CDR3 protein. This table holds approximately 250,000 distinct CDR3 sequences, approximately 15% found once. This sequence was found in a man younger than 35 who had mild COVID-19 (a few samples of this study predate the infection). Cell type and time point are not known. The sample was PBMCs or a T cell subset sorted from them (not recorded which).

CDR3 sequence reads: CASSQAGSYEQYF. As DNA, the CDR3 is TGTGCCAGCAGCCAAGCGGGAAGCTACGAGCAGTACTTC. V usage is TRBV14 and J usage is TRBJ2-7, with D tentatively TRBD2 (5 bases). The germline V gene encodes CDR1 SGHDN and CDR2 FVKESK. The CDR3 contains 13 residues. The V end lost 1 base, the J end lost 3 bases, and 7 bases lay between the germline ends.